Below, 21 T cell receptor beta chains from the same sample are listed, as sequenced in a study of CD8 T cells in ankylosing spondylitis. Study results and caveats: Characteristic of ankylosing spondylitis blood, it appeared, was a TCR beta motif comprising about eight highly homologous variants.

TCRdb analysed the 5' RACE reads with MiXCR anew, one entry per CDR3 protein. Of over 600,000 distinct CDR3 sequences detected, around a fifth appear once; the ten largest clones hold 19%. No antigen has been assigned to these receptors. The material sequenced was blood, either unsorted or a sorted T cell fraction (not recorded which). Every receptor here comes from a male donor with ankylosing spondylitis.

This clonotype was seen more than once but under ten times. The chain links TRBV5-1 to TRBJ2-5, with 9 bases matching TRBD2. Germline assignment: CDR1 SGHRS and CDR2 YFSETQ. The CDR3 spans 15 residues. The trim removed 2 bases at V and 4 bases at J, leaving 6 bases unmatched. The CDR3 is CASSFSGSIGETQYF. The CDR3 DNA follows: TGCGCCAGCAGCTTTAGCGGGAGCATAGGAGAGACCCAGTACTTC.

V gene TRBV29-1 combines with J gene TRBJ2-7; the match to TRBD2 covers 8 bases. This CDR3 region has 14 residues. V shed 4 bases and J 2 bases; nucleotides not matched to a gene: 7. Germline CDR1 reads SQVTM; CDR2 reads ANQGSEA. CDR3 in amino acids: CSVVPSGYAYEQYF. CDR3 coding DNA: TGCAGCGTTGTCCCTAGCGGGTATGCCTACGAGCAGTACTTC.

V gene TRBV10-3 combines with J gene TRBJ1-1; D may be TRBD1 (6 bases). Trimming removed 8 bases at V and 6 bases at J, with 10 bases between. Germline-derived CDR1 and CDR2 are ENHRY and SYGVKD. The CDR3 extends over 11 amino acids. The CDR3 region is CAIGRGAEAFF. The CDR3 coding sequence is TGTGCCATCGGGAGGGGGGCTGAAGCTTTCTTT.

V and J are TRBV5-1 and TRBJ1-4; 8 bases match TRBD1. V shed 1 base and J 3 bases; nucleotides not matched to a gene: 8. Germline V gene lookup returns CDR1 SGHRS and CDR2 YFSETQ. The CDR3 totals 17 residues. CDR3 sequence: CASSLFHAGQANEKLFF. As DNA, the CDR3 is TGCGCCAGCAGCTTGTTTCATGCGGGACAGGCTAATGAAAAACTGTTTTTT.

This clonotype has only a few counts. This chain links TRBV5-4 with TRBJ2-5, with D possibly called TRBD1 or TRBD2 (5 bases each). The germline gives CDR1 SGHNT, CDR2 YYREEE (reference sequence). With 5 bases removed from V and 4 bases from J, the gap between germline ends came to 12 bases. The CDR3 sequence is 13 residues long. Written as DNA, the CDR3 is TGTGCCAGCAGGCCACGGGACGGAGAGACCCAGTACTTC. Protein: CASRPRDGETQYF.

The chain joins TRBV29-1 to TRBJ2-1, with a tentative D call TRBD1 (5 bases). The length of the CDR3 is 16 residues. V dropped 1 base and J dropped 0 bases, with 13 bases sitting between them. Germline V gene lookup returns CDR1 SQVTM and CDR2 ANQGSEA. The CDR3 coding sequence is TGCAGCGTTGAAGCCGATGACAGCAGCTCCTACAATGAGCAGTTCTTC. Translating it yields CSVEADDSSSYNEQFF.

This clonotype was recorded a few times. V is TRBV9 and J is TRBJ2-7; 7 bases align to TRBD2. Germline V gene sequence: CDR1 SGDLS, CDR2 YYNGEE. The V and J ends lost 0 bases and 0 bases, in that order; junction bases with no gene match: 3. The CDR3 is 15 amino acids. The CDR3 region has the DNA TGTGCCAGCAGCGTAGGGAGCGGGAACTCCTACGAGCAGTACTTC. Translation: CASSVGSGNSYEQYF. Full variable domain (rest looked up from reference TRBV9 and TRBJ2-7): DSGVTQTPKHLITATGQRVTLRCSPRSGDLSVYWYQQSLDQGLQFLIQYYNGEERAKGNILERFSAQQFPDLHSELNLSSLELGDSALYFCASSVGSGNSYEQYFGPGTRLTVT.

This clonotype was recorded a few times. The V gene is TRBV12-3 or TRBV12-4, the J gene TRBJ1-5, with D unclear. Trimming removed 1 base from V and 5 bases from J, with 9 bases in between. The CDR3 length is 14 residues. CDR3 DNA sequence: TGTGCCAGCAGTTTAGGGGGAGCCCATCAGCCCCAGCATTTT. Its translation: CASSLGGAHQPQHF.

This clonotype was counted many times. The chain recombines TRBV5-5 with TRBJ2-5; D unresolved. V dropped 4 bases and J dropped 5 bases, with 18 bases sitting between them. The CDR3 sequence is 15 residues long. Germline CDR1 reads SGHKS; CDR2 reads YYEKEE (reference sequence). This chain's CDR3 is CASSLAGTGGETQYF. DNA for the CDR3: TGTGCCAGCAGCCTTGCAGGTACGGGCGGCGAGACCCAGTACTTC.

The chain has TRBV4-1 and TRBJ1-2, with TRBD1 identical over 9 bases. Germline V gene data show CDR1 as MGHRA and CDR2 as YSYEKL. V dropped 3 bases and J dropped 7; count of bases not matched to a gene: 6. This CDR3 spans 14 amino acids. The CDR3 region has the DNA TGCGCCAGCAGCCACGGACAGGGGAAAGGTGGCTACACCTTC. Protein: CASSHGQGKGGYTF.

This clonotype occurred a few times. The CDR3 here is CASSPGQGKNNSPLHF. The CDR3 DNA follows: TGCGCCAGCAGCCCGGGACAGGGGAAGAATAATTCACCCCTCCACTTT. J is TRBJ1-6 and V is TRBV4-3, with 10 bases fitting TRBD1. V was pared by 4 bases and J by 5 bases, with 5 bases of the junction left unmatched. Germline CDR1 and CDR2: LGHNA and YSLEER. CDR3 size: 16 residues.

The chain uses TRBV20-1 and TRBJ2-7; D is possibly TRBD1 or TRBD2 (5 bases each). The CDR3 has 14 residues. Germline CDR1 DFQATT, CDR2 SNEGSKA (reference sequence). V gave up 3 bases and J gave up 0 bases, with 12 bases separating them. The CDR3 region is CSARSVGGSYEQYF. CDR3 sequence (DNA): TGCAGTGCTAGGTCTGTTGGGGGCTCCTACGAGCAGTACTTC.

The chain joins TRBV18 to TRBJ1-2; 7 nucleotides line up with TRBD1. V dropped 3 bases and J dropped 3; count of bases not matched to a gene: 7. Germline V CDR1 and CDR2: KGHSH, LQKENI. The CDR3 is 15 amino acids. CDR3 amino acids: CASSPEGQRYYGYTF. In DNA form, the CDR3 reads TGTGCCAGCTCACCCGAGGGACAGAGATACTATGGCTACACCTTC.

A few counts support this clonotype. The chain uses TRBV25-1 and TRBJ1-2; tentatively, D is TRBD1 (6 bases). Trimming removed 0 bases from V and 8 bases from J, with 25 bases in between. Germline CDR1 reads MGHDK; CDR2 reads SYGVNS. This CDR3 region has 18 residues. The CDR3 spells CASSEYVMSPGAEAGYTF. CDR3 sequence (DNA): TGTGCCAGCAGTGAATACGTTATGTCGCCAGGGGCCGAGGCAGGCTACACCTTC.

The rearrangement links TRBV5-1 to TRBJ2-7; 8 positions match TRBD1. V shed 4 bases, J shed 1 base, and the junction held 7 bases outside the gene matches. The CDR3 extends over 15 amino acids. Germline V gives CDR1 SGHRS, CDR2 YFSETQ. CDR3 loop: CASSADRVGSYEQYF. CDR3 nucleotides: TGCGCCAGCAGCGCGGACAGGGTTGGGTCCTACGAGCAGTACTTC.

This clonotype was found many times. The chain recombines TRBV5-5 with TRBJ1-5; 10 bases map to TRBD1. V lost 4 bases, J lost 5 bases, and 9 bases stayed unmatched. The CDR3 consists of 16 residues. Per the germline V gene, CDR1 is SGHKS and CDR2 is YYEKEE (reference sequence). As DNA, the CDR3 is TGTGCCAGCAGCCCGGGGACAGGGGTCCAATATCAGCCCCAGCATTTT. Translated, it gives CASSPGTGVQYQPQHF.

The chain carries TRBV20-1 and TRBJ2-7; weak D call: TRBD1 (6 bases). Germline CDR1 reads DFQATT; CDR2 reads SNEGSKA (reference sequence). With 4 bases removed from V and 2 bases from J, the gap between germline ends came to 12 bases. The CDR3 has 13 amino acids. The CDR3 loop is CSAKTGGAYEQYF. The CDR3 DNA follows: TGCAGTGCTAAGACAGGAGGAGCCTACGAGCAGTACTTC.

In its sample, this clonotype was seen a few times. The rearrangement links TRBV6-2 or TRBV6-3 to TRBJ2-1, with TRBD2 matching 7 bases. The V segment lost 7 bases and the J segment 8 bases; nucleotides outside the gene matches: 14. The CDR3 extends over 15 amino acids. Germline lookup yields CDR1 MNHEY and CDR2 SVGEGT. The CDR3 sequence: CASIIKGGGSDEQFF. The DNA of the CDR3 is TGTGCCAGCATAATCAAAGGAGGCGGGAGCGATGAGCAGTTCTTC.

The chain uses TRBV27 and TRBJ1-5, with a possible D match to TRBD1 (5 bases). The CDR3 length is 14 residues. Germline lookup yields CDR1 MNHEY and CDR2 SMNVEV (reference sequence). V was pared by 6 bases and J by 2 bases, with 11 bases between. CDR3 in amino acids: CASRAGYGNQPQHF. Written as DNA, the CDR3 is TGTGCCAGCAGAGCAGGGTATGGCAATCAGCCCCAGCATTTT.

The chain recombines TRBV3-1 with TRBJ2-1, with D unclear. CDR3 length: 12 amino acids. Germline CDR1 and CDR2: LGHDT and YNNKEL (reference sequence). Trimming took off 0 bases at V and 8 bases at J, with 5 bases between the two ends. This CDR3 is CASSQETHEQFF. CDR3 coding DNA: TGTGCCAGCAGCCAAGAGACTCATGAGCAGTTCTTC.

The chain has TRBV2 and TRBJ2-3; D unclear. The CDR3 consists of 18 residues. Germline lookup yields CDR1 SNHLY and CDR2 FYNNEI. V was trimmed by 2 bases and J by 2 bases, leaving 20 bases between them. The CDR3: CASSEFGATTPPTDTQYF. CDR3 sequence (DNA): TGTGCCAGCAGTGAATTCGGAGCTACAACCCCCCCCACAGATACGCAGTATTTT. The full variable domain, its missing parts supplied by reference TRBV2 and TRBJ2-3, is EPEVTQTPSHQVTQMGQEVILRCVPISNHLYFYWYRQILGQKVEFLVSFYNNEISEKSEIFDDQFSVERPDGSNFTLKIRSTKLEDSAMYFCASSEFGATTPPTDTQYFGPGTRLTVL.